This T cell receptor (beta chain) was obtained from a study of T cell responses to AZD1222 COVID-19 vaccine. Repertoires were generated with immunoSEQ multiplex PCR, while TCRdb's copy carries only in-frame clones and drops some. The data contain some 140,000 clones, roughly 93% of them singletons. This clone turned up a few times. Its target is unknown. The germline V gene encodes CDR1 SEHNR and CDR2 FQNEAQ (reference sequence). This CDR3 has 15 residues. Trimming pared 0 bases from V and 0 bases from J, leaving 6 bases between. The study's findings and limits: White British people made up most donors, females outnumbered males, and clonal diversity was possibly underestimated. Every sample of the repertoires postdated the peak T cell response. The study reported that nearly half of spike-specific TCRs target unmutated variant regions. Two AZD1222 doses significantly raised spike-specific TCR breadth and depth over controls.

This clonotype was sampled from an adult in good health. This sequence joins TRBV7-9 and TRBJ1-5; D is uncertain. The sequences come from peripheral blood, collected on day 0 of AZD1222 vaccination. In DNA form, the CDR3 reads TGTGCCAGCAGCTTAGCGGGCTATAGCAATCAGCCCCAGCATTTT. Its protein product is CASSLAGYSNQPQHF.